This is a list of T cell receptor beta chains from one sample in a study of blood T cell repertoires in COVID-19. TCRdb keeps only in-frame clones here, not all; method: immunoSEQ multiplex PCR. The profile shows roughly 140,000 clones, around 84% of them singletons. Source material: peripheral blood. All receptors derive from a woman aged 50 to 65 with acute or convalescent COVID-19. The CDR3 runs from the conserved cysteine through the conserved F or W. The D gene is left open where the match is weak. The size field is filled for only some rows; it gives once, few, many or a size class.

v_gene	j_gene	abundance	d_gene	len	CDR3nt	CDR3aa
TRBV19	TRBJ1-2	.	TRBD1	17	TGTGCCAGTAGTATCTTGGCAGGGGGCCTTTTTGACTATGGCTACACCTTC	CASSILAGGLFDYGYTF
TRBV3-1/TRBV3-2	TRBJ2-7	.	.	15	TGTGCCAGCAGCCAAGACTTCCCTATGGTATACGAGCAGTACTTC	CASSQDFPMVYEQYF
TRBV10-3	TRBJ2-5	.	.	16	TGTGCCATCAGTGAGCCGGGACACCGGTCTCAAGAGACCCAGTACTTC	CAISEPGHRSQETQYF
TRBV5-1	TRBJ2-1	.	TRBD2	14	TGCGCCAGCAGCTTGGGACTAGCGTTAGATGAGCAGTTCTTC	CASSLGLALDEQFF
TRBV19	TRBJ2-1	.	.	13	TGTGCCAGTAGTATAGTCACCTACAATGAGCAGTTCTTC	CASSIVTYNEQFF
TRBV28	TRBJ2-7	.	.	14	TGTGCCAGCAGTTTGCGACATCCCAAGGACGAGCAGTACTTC	CASSLRHPKDEQYF
TRBV18	TRBJ2-5	.	.	15	TGTGCCAGCTCACTTCGAGACGTTACTAAAGAGACCCAGTACTTC	CASSLRDVTKETQYF
TRBV2	TRBJ2-1	.	.	13	TGTGCCAGTACGTATAGCGTAGCGAATGAGCAGTTCTTC	CASTYSVANEQFF
TRBV30	TRBJ1-5	.	TRBD1	17	TGTGCCTGTCACTCCGGGACAGAACTTTATAGCAATCAGCCCCAGCATTTT	CACHSGTELYSNQPQHF
TRBV30	TRBJ2-1	.	TRBD2	15	TGTGCCTGCTCCGGACTAGCGGGCTACTACAATGAGCAGTTCTTC	CACSGLAGYYNEQFF
TRBV7-2	TRBJ2-1	.	TRBD2	16	TGTGCCAGCAGCTTAATGATTGCGGGAGGCGGGAATGAGCAGTTCTTC	CASSLMIAGGGNEQFF
TRBV5-5	TRBJ1-6	.	.	16	TGTGCCAGCAGCTACTGGTGGCAGGGAGGTAATTCACCCCTCCACTTT	CASSYWWQGGNSPLHF
TRBV6-5	TRBJ1-1	.	.	13	TGTGCCAGCAGTTACGACAGAAACACTGAAGCTTTCTTT	CASSYDRNTEAFF
TRBV19	TRBJ1-1	.	.	14	TGTGCCAGTAGCTTTGGGAGGGGGAACACTGAAGCTTTCTTT	CASSFGRGNTEAFF
TRBV5-1	TRBJ2-5	.	.	15	TGCGCCAGCAGCTCGAGGGGAGACAGGCAAGAGACCCAGTACTTC	CASSSRGDRQETQYF
TRBV29-1	TRBJ2-3	.	.	17	TGCAGCGTCAATTATCCGACAGGTTCCTCTAGCACAGATACGCAGTATTTT	CSVNYPTGSSSTDTQYF
TRBV6-5	TRBJ1-1	few	.	13	TGTGCCAGCAGTTACGGAGGAAAGACTGAAGCTTTCTTT	CASSYGGKTEAFF
TRBV7-8	TRBJ1-2	.	TRBD1	15	TGTGCCAGCAGCTCCTGGGACAGATTAAACTATGGCTACACCTTC	CASSSWDRLNYGYTF
TRBV7-8	TRBJ2-5	once	.	15	TGTGCCAGCAGCTTTGGTATGGACTTCCAGGAGACCCAGTACTTC	CASSFGMDFQETQYF
TRBV6-5	TRBJ2-3	.	.	14	TGTGCCAGCAGTTCCCTCGCCCCGGGAGATACGCAGTATTTT	CASSSLAPGDTQYF
TRBV6-5	TRBJ1-2	.	TRBD1	15	TGTGCCAGCAGGGATGGGACAGTGGCAAACTATGGCTACACCTTC	CASRDGTVANYGYTF
TRBV10-1	TRBJ2-7	.	TRBD2	14	TGCGCCAGCGTGAGTCTAGCGGGAGTTTGCGAGCAGTACTTC	CASVSLAGVCEQYF
TRBV28	TRBJ2-1	once	TRBD1	12	TGTGCCAGTGGGGGACAGGGTTATGAGCAGTTCTTC	CASGGQGYEQFF
TRBV9	TRBJ2-5	.	TRBD2	16	TGTGCCAGCAGCCCGAGACTAGCGGGAGCTCGAAAGACCCAGTACTTC	CASSPRLAGARKTQYF
TRBV5-1	TRBJ2-3	.	TRBD1	16	TGCGCCAGCAGCCCGGTCGAGGACAGGGGGGTCGATACGCAGTATTTT	CASSPVEDRGVDTQYF
TRBV4-3	TRBJ2-1	.	TRBD1	13	TGCGCCAGCAGCCAAGCTACCCCGGGACAGAGGCTCTTC	CASSQATPGQRLF
TRBV9	TRBJ1-6	.	TRBD1	15	TGTGCCAGCAGCGATAAGGGGGCTGGGAATTCACCCCTCCACTTT	CASSDKGAGNSPLHF